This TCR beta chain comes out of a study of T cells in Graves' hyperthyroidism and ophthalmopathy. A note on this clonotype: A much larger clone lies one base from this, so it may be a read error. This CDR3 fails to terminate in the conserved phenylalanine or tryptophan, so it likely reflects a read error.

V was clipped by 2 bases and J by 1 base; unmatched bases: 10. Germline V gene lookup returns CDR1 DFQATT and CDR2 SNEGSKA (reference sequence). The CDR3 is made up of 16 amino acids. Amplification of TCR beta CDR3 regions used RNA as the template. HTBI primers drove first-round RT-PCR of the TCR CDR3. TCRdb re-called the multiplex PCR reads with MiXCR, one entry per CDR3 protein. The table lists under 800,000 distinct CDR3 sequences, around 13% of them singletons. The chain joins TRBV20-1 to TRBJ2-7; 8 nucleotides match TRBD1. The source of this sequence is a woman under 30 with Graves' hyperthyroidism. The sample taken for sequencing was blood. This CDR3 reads CSARSPGQGRSYEQYL. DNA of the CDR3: TGCAGTGCTAGATCCCCCGGACAGGGAAGATCCTACGAGCAGTACCTC.